The source of this T cell receptor (beta chain) is a study of CD8+CD57+ T cells in acquired aplastic anemia. Study-wide background: Sorted CD4+ and CD8+ cells gave an average of approximately 3.4 ug of DNA.

Genomic DNA acted as the template from which TCR beta VDJ combination and CDR3 sequence profiling were carried out. Each CDR3 protein gets one entry after TCRdb re-called the reads with MiXCR. This sample has 450,000 to 600,000 distinct CDR3 sequences, with roughly 34% found just once. This clonotype was detected ten times or more. The V gene's germline CDR1 is WSHSY and CDR2 SAAADI. Trimming removed 3 bases from V and 4 bases from J, with 10 bases in between. The CDR3 runs to 13 residues. An expansion of CD8+CD57+ cells by flow cytometry had been shown in patients chosen for sequencing. Source material: sorted CD4+, CD8+, or CD8+CD57+ T cells (not recorded which) from PBMCs. This receptor was identified in a human donor with aplastic anemia. The chain uses TRBV10-2 and TRBJ2-7; the D gene is possibly TRBD1 (5 bases). The DNA for the CDR3 is TGCGCCAGCAGTGAAAATAAGGGGTACGAGCAGTACTTC. It is translated as CASSENKGYEQYF.